This entry features one T cell receptor (beta chain) sequence. Its antigen is as yet unknown. The data derive from a study of T cell repertoires in cytomegalovirus infection. Study-wide context: HLA-B-restricted CMV epitopes that are well studied, plus recently identified HLA-C-restricted ones, were used by the study. Public TCR beta signatures indicated both CMV infection and matching HLA type. General study results and limits: Using cumulative public TCR beta family frequency, the authors identified those who carried CMV together with the relevant HLA. Clonotype analysis showed dominance of the ex vivo response by HLA-C-restricted CMV-specific TCR beta clonotypes.

TCRdb redid the calling of the reads with MiXCR, one entry per CDR3 protein. The sample lists about 89,000 distinct CDR3 sequences, roughly 29% occurring once. CDR1 and CDR2 from the germline V gene are SQVTM and ANQGSEA. Trimming pared 7 bases from V and 4 bases from J, leaving 13 bases between. The CDR3 is 12 amino acids. This sample comprised CD8+ T cells from cultured PBMCs, obtained from culture after CMV antigen stimulation. The clonotype comes from a human donor in good health (CMV status not recorded). Some clones in this sample may be carry-over from other donors' samples. The rearrangement uses TRBV29-1 and TRBJ1-1; TRBD1 might be the D (5 bases). CDR3 sequence (DNA): TGCAGCGGGGACGGATTCCCCACTGAAGCTTTCTTT. The encoded protein is CSGDGFPTEAFF.